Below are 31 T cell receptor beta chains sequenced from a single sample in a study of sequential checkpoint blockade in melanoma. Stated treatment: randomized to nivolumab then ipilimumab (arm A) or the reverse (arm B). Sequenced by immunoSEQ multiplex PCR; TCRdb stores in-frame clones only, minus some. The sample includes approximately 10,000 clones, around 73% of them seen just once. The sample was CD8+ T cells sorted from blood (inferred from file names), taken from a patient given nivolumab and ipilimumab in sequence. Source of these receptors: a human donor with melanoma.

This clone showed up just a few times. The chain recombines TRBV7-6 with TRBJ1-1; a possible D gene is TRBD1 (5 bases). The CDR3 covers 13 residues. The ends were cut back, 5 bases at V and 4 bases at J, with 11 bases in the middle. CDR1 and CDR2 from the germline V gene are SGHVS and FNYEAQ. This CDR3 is CASSRGRGTEAFF. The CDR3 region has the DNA TGTGCCAGCAGCAGGGGAAGAGGCACTGAAGCTTTCTTT.

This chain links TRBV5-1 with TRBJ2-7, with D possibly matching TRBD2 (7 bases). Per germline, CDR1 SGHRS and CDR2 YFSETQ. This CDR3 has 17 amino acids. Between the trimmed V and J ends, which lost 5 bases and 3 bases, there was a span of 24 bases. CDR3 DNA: TGCGCCAGCAGGCTCACCTCGGACGGCGGGGGCGTCTACGAGCAGTACTTC. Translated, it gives CASRLTSDGGGVYEQYF.

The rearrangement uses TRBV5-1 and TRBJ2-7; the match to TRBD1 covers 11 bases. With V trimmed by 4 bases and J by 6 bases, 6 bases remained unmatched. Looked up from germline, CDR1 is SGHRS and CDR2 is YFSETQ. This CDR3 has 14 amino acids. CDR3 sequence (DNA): TGCGCCAGCAGCAGCCGGGACAGGGGGAGCGAGCAGTACTTC. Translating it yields CASSSRDRGSEQYF.

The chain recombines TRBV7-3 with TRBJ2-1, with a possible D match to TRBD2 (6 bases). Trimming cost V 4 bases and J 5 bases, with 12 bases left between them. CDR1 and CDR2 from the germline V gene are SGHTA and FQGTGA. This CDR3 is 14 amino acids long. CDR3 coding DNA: TGTGCCAGCAGCTCCCCGGACTACCACAATGAGCAGTTCTTC. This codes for CASSSPDYHNEQFF.

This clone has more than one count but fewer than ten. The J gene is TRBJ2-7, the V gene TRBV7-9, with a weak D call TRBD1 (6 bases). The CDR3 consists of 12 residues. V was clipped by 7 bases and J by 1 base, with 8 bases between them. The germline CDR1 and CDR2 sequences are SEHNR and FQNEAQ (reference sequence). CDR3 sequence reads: CASNRASYEQYF. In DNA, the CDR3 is TGTGCCAGCAACAGGGCATCCTACGAGCAGTACTTC.

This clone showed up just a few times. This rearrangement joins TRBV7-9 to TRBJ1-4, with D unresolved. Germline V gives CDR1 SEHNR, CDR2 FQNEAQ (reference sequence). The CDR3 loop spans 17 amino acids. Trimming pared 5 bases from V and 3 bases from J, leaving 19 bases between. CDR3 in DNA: TGTGCCAGCAGCCCGGTATCTTCGATGAGGGCTAATGAAAAACTGTTTTTT. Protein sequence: CASSPVSSMRANEKLFF.

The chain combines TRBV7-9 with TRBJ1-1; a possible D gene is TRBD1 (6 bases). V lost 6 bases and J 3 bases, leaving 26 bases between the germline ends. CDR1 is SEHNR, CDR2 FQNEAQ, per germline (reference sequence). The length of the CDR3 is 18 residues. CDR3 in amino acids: CASSPTRGGAWFDTEAFF. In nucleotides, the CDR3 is TGTGCCAGCAGTCCAACTAGGGGGGGGGCGTGGTTCGACACTGAAGCTTTCTTT. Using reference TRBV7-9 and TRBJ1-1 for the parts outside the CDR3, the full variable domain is DTGVSQNPRHKITKRGQNVTFRCDPISEHNRLYWYRQTLGQGPEFLTYFQNEAQLEKSRLLSDRFSAERPKGSFSTLEIQRTEQGDSAMYLCASSPTRGGAWFDTEAFFGQGTRLTVV.

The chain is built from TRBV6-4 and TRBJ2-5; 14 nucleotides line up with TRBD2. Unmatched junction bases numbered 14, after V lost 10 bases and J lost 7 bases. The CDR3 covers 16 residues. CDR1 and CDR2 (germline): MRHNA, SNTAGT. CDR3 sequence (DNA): TGTGCCACCTTGGACCGACTAGCGGGGGGGCCGGGGACCCAGTACTTC. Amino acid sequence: CATLDRLAGGPGTQYF.

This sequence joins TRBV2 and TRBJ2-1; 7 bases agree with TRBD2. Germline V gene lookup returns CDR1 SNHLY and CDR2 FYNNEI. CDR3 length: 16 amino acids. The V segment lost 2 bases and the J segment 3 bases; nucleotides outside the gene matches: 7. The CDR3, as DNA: TGTGCCAGCAGTGAACGCCTAGCGGAGCTCTACAATGAGCAGTTCTTC. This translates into CASSERLAELYNEQFF.

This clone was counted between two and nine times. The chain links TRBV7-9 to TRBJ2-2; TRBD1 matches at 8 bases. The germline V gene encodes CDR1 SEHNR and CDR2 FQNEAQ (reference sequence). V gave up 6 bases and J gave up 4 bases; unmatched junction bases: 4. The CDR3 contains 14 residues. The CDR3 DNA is TGTGCCAGCAGGACAGGGGCACCCACCGGGGAGCTGTTTTTT. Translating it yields CASRTGAPTGELFF.

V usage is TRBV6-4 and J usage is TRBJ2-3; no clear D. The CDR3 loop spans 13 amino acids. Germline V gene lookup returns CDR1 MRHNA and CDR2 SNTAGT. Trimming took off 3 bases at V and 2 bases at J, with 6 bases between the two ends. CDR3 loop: CASSEGSTDTQYF. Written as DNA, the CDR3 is TGTGCCAGCAGTGAGGGCTCCACAGATACGCAGTATTTT.

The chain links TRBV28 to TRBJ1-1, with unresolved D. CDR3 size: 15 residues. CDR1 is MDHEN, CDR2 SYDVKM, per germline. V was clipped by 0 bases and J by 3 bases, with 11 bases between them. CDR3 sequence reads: CASSLWEGRYTEAFF. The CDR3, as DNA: TGTGCCAGCAGTTTATGGGAGGGCCGGTACACTGAAGCTTTCTTT.

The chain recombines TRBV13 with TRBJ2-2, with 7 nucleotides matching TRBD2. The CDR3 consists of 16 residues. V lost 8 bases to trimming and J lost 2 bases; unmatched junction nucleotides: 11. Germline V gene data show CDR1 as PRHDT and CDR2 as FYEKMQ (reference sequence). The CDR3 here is CASGVKTGGNTGELFF. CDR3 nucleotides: TGTGCCAGCGGGGTGAAGACGGGAGGTAACACCGGGGAGCTGTTTTTT.

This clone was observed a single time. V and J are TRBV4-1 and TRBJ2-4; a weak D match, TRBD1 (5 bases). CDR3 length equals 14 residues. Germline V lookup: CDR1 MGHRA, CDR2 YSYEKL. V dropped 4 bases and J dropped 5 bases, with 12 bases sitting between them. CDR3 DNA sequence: TGCGCCAGCAGCCGAATCGGACAAGAAAACATTCAGTACTTC. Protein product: CASSRIGQENIQYF.

For the CDR3, the DNA is TGCAGCGTGCAAGAGGGGGGGGTCTACGAGCAGTACTTC. Amino acids: CSVQEGGVYEQYF. J is TRBJ2-7 and V is TRBV29-1, with D perhaps matching TRBD2 (7 bases). The CDR3 spans 13 residues. The V end was cut by 6 bases, the J end by 3 bases, with 15 bases between. Germline V gives CDR1 SQVTM, CDR2 ANQGSEA.

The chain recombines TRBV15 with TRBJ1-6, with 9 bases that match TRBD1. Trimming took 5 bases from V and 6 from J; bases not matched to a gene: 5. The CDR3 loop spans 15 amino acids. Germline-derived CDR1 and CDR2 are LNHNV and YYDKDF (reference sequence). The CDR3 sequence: CATSSRDRANSPLHF. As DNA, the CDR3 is TGTGCCACCAGCTCCCGGGACAGGGCTAATTCACCCCTCCACTTT.

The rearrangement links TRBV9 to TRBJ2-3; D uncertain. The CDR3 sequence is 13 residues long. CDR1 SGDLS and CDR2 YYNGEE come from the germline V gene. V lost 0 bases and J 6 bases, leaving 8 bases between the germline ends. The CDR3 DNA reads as TGTGCCAGCAGCGTAGTTTCCGGGGATACGCAGTATTTT. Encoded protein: CASSVVSGDTQYF.

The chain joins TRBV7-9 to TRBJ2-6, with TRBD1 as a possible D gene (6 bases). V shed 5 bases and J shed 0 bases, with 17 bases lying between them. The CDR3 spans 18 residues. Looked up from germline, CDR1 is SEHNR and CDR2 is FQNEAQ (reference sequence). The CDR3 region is CASSSTGTPTSGANVLTF. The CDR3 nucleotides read TGTGCCAGCAGCAGTACCGGGACACCCACCTCTGGGGCCAACGTCCTGACTTTC.

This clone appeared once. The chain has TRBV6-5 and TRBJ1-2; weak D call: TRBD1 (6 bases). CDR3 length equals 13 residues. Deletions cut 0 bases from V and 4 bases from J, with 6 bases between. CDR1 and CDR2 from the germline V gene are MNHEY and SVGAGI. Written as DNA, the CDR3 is TGTGCCAGCAGTTACTCGGACAGCTATGGCTACACCTTC. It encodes CASSYSDSYGYTF.

For the CDR3, the DNA is TGTGCCAGCTGGAGCTCCTATAATTCACCCCTCCACTTT. Protein: CASWSSYNSPLHF. The chain employs TRBV28 and TRBJ1-6, with D uncertain. Between the trimmed V and J ends, which lost 8 bases and 0 bases, there was a span of 5 bases. Germline-derived CDR1 and CDR2 are MDHEN and SYDVKM. The CDR3 loop spans 13 amino acids.

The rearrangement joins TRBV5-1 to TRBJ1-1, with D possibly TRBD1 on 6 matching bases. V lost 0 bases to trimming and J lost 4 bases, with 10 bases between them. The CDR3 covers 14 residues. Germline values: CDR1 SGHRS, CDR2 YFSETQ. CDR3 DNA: TGCGCCAGCAGCTTGGAACAGGGCTTCACTGAAGCTTTCTTT. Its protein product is CASSLEQGFTEAFF.

The chain's CDR3 is CASAALQGAGSPLHF. The CDR3 coding sequence is TGCGCCAGCGCCGCGTTACAGGGGGCCGGTTCACCCCTCCACTTT. The rearrangement joins TRBV5-1 to TRBJ1-6; 9 bases match TRBD1. CDR3 length equals 15 residues. CDR1 is SGHRS and CDR2 is YFSETQ in the germline V gene. V lost 7 bases and J lost 9; bases outside the gene matches: 11.

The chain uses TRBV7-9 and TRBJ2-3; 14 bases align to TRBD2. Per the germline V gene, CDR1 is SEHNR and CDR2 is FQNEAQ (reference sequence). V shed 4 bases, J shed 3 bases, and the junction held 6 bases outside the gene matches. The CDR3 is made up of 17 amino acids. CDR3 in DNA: TGTGCCAGCAGCTCGAACGGACTAGCGGGGGGTACAGATACGCAGTATTTT. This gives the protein CASSSNGLAGGTDTQYF.

This CDR3 reads CASSPPPLQVTYNEQFF. The CDR3 bases are TGCGCCAGCAGTCCTCCTCCTTTACAGGTTACTTACAATGAGCAGTTCTTC. V usage is TRBV4-1 and J usage is TRBJ2-1; maybe TRBD1 (5 bases). Trimming took 6 bases from V and 4 from J, leaving 22 bases between them. This CDR3 spans 17 amino acids. Germline V gene data show CDR1 as MGHRA and CDR2 as YSYEKL.

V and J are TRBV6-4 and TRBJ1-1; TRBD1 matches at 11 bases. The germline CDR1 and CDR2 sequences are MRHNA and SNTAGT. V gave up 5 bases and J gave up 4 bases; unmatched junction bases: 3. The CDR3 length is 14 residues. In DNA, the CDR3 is TGTGCCAGCAGTCCCGGGACAGGGGGCACTGAAGCTTTCTTT. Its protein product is CASSPGTGGTEAFF.

CDR3 DNA sequence: TGTGCCAGCAGCGTAGGGTTGCGGGGGTATTCTGGGGCCAACGTCCTGACTTTC. Translated, it gives CASSVGLRGYSGANVLTF. The chain couples TRBV9 to TRBJ2-6; 7 nucleotides line up with TRBD2. Trimming took 0 bases from V and 1 from J; bases not matched to a gene: 7. The CDR3 is 18 residues long. Germline V gives CDR1 SGDLS, CDR2 YYNGEE.

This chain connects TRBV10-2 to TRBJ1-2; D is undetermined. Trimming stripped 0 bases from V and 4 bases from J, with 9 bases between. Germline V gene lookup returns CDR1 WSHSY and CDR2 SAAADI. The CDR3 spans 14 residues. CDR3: CASSESAQSYGYTF. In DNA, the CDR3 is TGCGCCAGCAGTGAGTCAGCTCAAAGCTATGGCTACACCTTC.

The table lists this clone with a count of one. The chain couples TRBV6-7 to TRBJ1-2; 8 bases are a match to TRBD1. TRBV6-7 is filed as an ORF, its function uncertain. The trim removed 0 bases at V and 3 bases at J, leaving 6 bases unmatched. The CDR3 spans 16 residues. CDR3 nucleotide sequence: TGTGCCAGCAGTTACTCGGCAGGGGGCATTCACTATGGCTACACCTTC. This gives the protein CASSYSAGGIHYGYTF.

CDR3 sequence (DNA): TGTGCCAGCAGCCAAGCTGGGAGGGGCGCCGGGGAGCTGTTTTTT. This gives the protein CASSQAGRGAGELFF. V usage is TRBV14 and J usage is TRBJ2-2; TRBD2 aligns across 7 bases. Germline loops: CDR1 SGHDN, CDR2 FVKESK. CDR3 size: 15 residues. V lost 1 base and J lost 6; bases outside the gene matches: 5.

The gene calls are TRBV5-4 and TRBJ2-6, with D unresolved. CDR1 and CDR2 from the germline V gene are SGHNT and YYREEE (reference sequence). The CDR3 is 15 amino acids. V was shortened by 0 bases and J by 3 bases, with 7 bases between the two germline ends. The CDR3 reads CASSLVGSGANVLTF. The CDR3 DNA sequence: TGTGCCAGCAGCTTGGTCGGTAGTGGGGCCAACGTCCTGACTTTC.

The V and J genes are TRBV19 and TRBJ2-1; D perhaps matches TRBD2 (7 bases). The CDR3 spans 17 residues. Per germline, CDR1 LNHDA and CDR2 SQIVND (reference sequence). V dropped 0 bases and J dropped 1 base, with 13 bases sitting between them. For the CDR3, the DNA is TGTGCCAGTAGTATAGATCGAGGGGGGGTGTCCTACAATGAGCAGTTCTTC. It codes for CASSIDRGGVSYNEQFF.